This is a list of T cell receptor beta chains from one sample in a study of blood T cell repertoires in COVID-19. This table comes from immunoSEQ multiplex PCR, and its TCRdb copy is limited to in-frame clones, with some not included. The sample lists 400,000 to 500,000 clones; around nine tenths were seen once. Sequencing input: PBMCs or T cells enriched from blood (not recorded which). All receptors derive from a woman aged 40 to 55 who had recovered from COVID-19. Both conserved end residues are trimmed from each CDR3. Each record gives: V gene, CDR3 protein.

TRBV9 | ASSASPGEANEKLF
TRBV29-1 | SVERQPSTDTQY
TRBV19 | ASSMGGSGANVLT
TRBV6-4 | ASSLLAGGQY
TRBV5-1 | ASSLASDRGAGYT
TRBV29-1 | SVRASGGSYEQY
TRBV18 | ASSPQHDQPQH
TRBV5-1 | ASSSEMTEGSEKLF
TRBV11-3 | ASSTGLTSGSSYEQY
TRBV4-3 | ASSYGHAYNEQF
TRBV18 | ASSPSMDIVGDYT
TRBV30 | AWSAQGAYNSPLH
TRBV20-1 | SARRRTEAF
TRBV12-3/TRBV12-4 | ASSDRFYGYT
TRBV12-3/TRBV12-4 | ASSLTGWTPLH
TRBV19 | ASSVEGAASNEKLF
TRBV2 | ASTQDRGLNRNTIY
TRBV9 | ASSRTSGSYEQY
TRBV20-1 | SASFYEQY
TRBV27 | ASSGQGPYEQY
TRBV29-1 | SVVQGTDTQY
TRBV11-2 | ASSSKGARTTGELF
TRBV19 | ASSSGASEAF
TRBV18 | ASSPKGAKAEAF
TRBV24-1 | ATNRPPNVPQH
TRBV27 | ASSKLAASNQPQH
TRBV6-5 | ASSPGGVSSPLH
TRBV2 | ASSVTSGSYEQY
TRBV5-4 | ASSVGLADWVNEQF
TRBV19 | ASSRGLAGTDTQY
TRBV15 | ATSQRTGNTNYGYT
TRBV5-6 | ASSLQGAGSPLH
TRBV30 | AWSARTYEQY
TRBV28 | ASTLTGGKTEAF
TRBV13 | ASSLAGQGYNEQF
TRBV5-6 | ASSPRGQGLNTEAF
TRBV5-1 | ASSPEGQGYEKLF
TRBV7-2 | ASSLDQVQTYEQY
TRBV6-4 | ASTEERDRTISGNTIY
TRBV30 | AWSGPRGVSNQPQH
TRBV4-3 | ASSQERTSGTAVGSYNEQF
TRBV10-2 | ASLTGDTEAF
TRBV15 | ATGGGDLEAF
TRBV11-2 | ASSRSGLHNQPQH
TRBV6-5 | ASSLLATAYEQY
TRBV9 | ASSVVRGLSYNEQF
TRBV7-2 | ASSSGLNGQPQH
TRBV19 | ASSPPEVTEAF
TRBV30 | AWSVGGAGANVLT
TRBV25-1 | ASSAGRLLDTEAF
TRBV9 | ASSGHGGQGFYEQY
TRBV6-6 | ASSLGTGRNSPLH
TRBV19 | AAMGQGKNQPQH
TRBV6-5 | ASRIQGFGPYEQY
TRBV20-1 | SASRPPGEQY
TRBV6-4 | ASSDPSLVSGSFAGAITGELF
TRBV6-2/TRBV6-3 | ASSLLGTSGSYEQY